Reported below is one T cell receptor beta chain. This specimen belongs to a study of monozygotic twins with cystic fibrosis. CDR1 and CDR2 from the germline V gene are MNHEY and SMNVEV (reference sequence). Trimming removed 2 bases from V and 5 bases from J; junction bases left unmatched: 6. CDR3 length equals 15 residues. Assay used: immunoSEQ multiplex PCR; TCRdb lists only in-frame clones, some missing. The sample records just over 35,000 clones, 80% to 95% being singletons. The sequenced sample was blood. J is TRBJ1-1 and V is TRBV27; 9 bases are shared with TRBD1. This receptor was identified in a boy between 2 and 10 years old with cystic fibrosis. The CDR3, as DNA: TGTGCCAGCAGTTTAAGGGGGACAGGGCTTACTGAAGCTTTCTTT. Amino acids: CASSLRGTGLTEAFF.